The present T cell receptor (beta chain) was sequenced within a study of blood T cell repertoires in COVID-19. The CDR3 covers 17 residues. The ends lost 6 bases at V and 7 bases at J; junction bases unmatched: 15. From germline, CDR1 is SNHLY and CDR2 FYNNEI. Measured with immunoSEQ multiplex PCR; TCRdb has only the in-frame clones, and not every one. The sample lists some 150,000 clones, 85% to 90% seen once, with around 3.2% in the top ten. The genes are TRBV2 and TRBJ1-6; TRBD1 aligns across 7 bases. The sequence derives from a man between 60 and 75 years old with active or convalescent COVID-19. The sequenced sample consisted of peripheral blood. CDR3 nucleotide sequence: TGTGCCAGCAGCCGAGATGGGCAGGGGGTCCGAAATTCACCCCTCCACTTT. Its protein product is CASSRDGQGVRNSPLHF. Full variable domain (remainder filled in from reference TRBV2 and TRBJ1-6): EPEVTQTPSHQVTQMGQEVILRCVPISNHLYFYWYRQILGQKVEFLVSFYNNEISEKSEIFDDQFSVERPDGSNFTLKIRSTKLEDSAMYFCASSRDGQGVRNSPLHFGNGTRLTVT.